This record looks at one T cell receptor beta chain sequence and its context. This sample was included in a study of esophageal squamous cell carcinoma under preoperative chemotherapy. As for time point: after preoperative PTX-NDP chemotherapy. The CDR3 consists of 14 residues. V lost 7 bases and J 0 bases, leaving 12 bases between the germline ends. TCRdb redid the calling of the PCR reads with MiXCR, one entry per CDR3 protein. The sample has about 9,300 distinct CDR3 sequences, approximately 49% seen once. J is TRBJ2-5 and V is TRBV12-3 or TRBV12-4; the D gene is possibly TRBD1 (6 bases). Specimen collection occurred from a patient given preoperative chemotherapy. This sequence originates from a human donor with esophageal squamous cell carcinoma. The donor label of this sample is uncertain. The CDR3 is CASIGGPNQETQYF. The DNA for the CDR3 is TGTGCCAGCATAGGGGGACCAAACCAAGAGACCCAGTACTTC.